This T cell receptor beta chain was documented in a study of cytomegalovirus exposure and HLA in healthy donors. Study summary: As an earlier analysis found, 150 million to 200 million T cells yielded approximately 110 million unique TCR beta sequences. Whole-study findings and limits: In a later analysis, specific HLA alleles were associated with over 15,000 TCR beta sequences at a 0.05 false discovery rate. Researchers had no immune exposure information except CMV serostatus available. Presence/absence analysis assumed near-uniform sequencing depth across donors.

Primers included in the PCR were 60 Vbeta and 13 Jbeta primers. Only in-frame clones appear in the TCRdb table, and some are missing; sequencing was by immunoSEQ multiplex PCR. The specimen's table records about 150,000 clones. V was clipped by 6 bases and J by 2 bases, with 13 bases between them. Per the germline V gene, CDR1 is MRHNA and CDR2 is SNTAGT. The CDR3 has 15 residues. In the case of this clone: The target antigen is unknown.

The TCR sequence derives from a man in his thirties or forties in good health and CMV-seronegative. V gene TRBV6-4 combines with J gene TRBJ1-4; D is possibly TRBD1 (5 bases). Sequencing was done on a sample of PBMCs. DNA of the CDR3: TGTGCCAGCAGCCGAGAGGAGGGGACTAATGAAAAACTGTTTTTT. This translates into CASSREEGTNEKLFF.